Presented here are 10 T cell receptor beta chains from one specimen sequenced in a study of T cell responses to AZD1222 COVID-19 vaccine. Sequencing used immunoSEQ multiplex PCR; TCRdb keeps in-frame clones, though not all of them. The sample consists of 180,000 or so clones, 85% to 95% of them appearing once. Sequencing used peripheral blood, obtained on day 0 of AZD1222 vaccination. The receptors were gathered from an adult in good health.

The rearrangement uses TRBV6-5 and TRBJ1-1; maybe TRBD1 (5 bases). In germline, CDR1 is MNHEY, CDR2 SVGAGI. The CDR3 runs 15 residues. The ends were cut back, 8 bases at V and 4 bases at J, with 20 bases in the middle. CDR3 bases: TGTGCCAGCTATTTCCTCCTCAATGGGGGCACTGAAGCTTTCTTT. It yields the protein CASYFLLNGGTEAFF.

The sample holds a few counts of this clone. This chain links TRBV23-1 with TRBJ2-7; TRBD2 matches 8 bases. TRBV23-1 is marked as an open reading frame, function uncertain. V was clipped by 6 bases and J by 2 bases; unmatched bases: 3. The CDR3 spans 13 residues. CDR3 sequence reads: CASSKREPYEQYF. The CDR3 bases are TGCGCCAGCAGCAAGCGGGAGCCCTACGAGCAGTACTTC.

The chain is built from TRBV5-6 and TRBJ1-2, with no clear D. The germline gives CDR1 SGHDT, CDR2 YYEEEE. Trimming cost V 3 bases and J 3 bases, with 9 bases left between them. There are 13 residues in the CDR3. In nucleotides, the CDR3 is TGTGCCAGCAGCTCGCCGGGGTACTATGGCTACACCTTC. Translation gives CASSSPGYYGYTF.

The genes are TRBV14 and TRBJ1-2; D is uncertain. The V and J ends lost 1 base and 4 bases respectively, with 7 bases between them. Germline V CDR1 and CDR2: SGHDN, FVKESK. This CDR3 is built from 13 residues. Here the CDR3 reads CASSQGRVYGYTF. The CDR3 region has the DNA TGTGCCAGCAGCCAAGGGCGGGTCTATGGCTACACCTTC.

The genes are TRBV30 and TRBJ1-5, with D tentatively TRBD1 (5 bases). Germline V CDR1 and CDR2: GTSNPN, SVGIG (reference sequence). The length of the CDR3 is 14 residues. Trimming cost V 0 bases and J 2 bases, with 8 bases left between them. CDR3 in DNA: TGTGCCTGGAGTGTGGGGCAGGGCAATCAGCCCCAGCATTTT. Its translation is CAWSVGQGNQPQHF.

The J gene is TRBJ2-7, the V gene TRBV5-5, with D hard to call. This CDR3 is 12 amino acids long. Germline V gene lookup returns CDR1 SGHKS and CDR2 YYEKEE (reference sequence). Trimming removed 1 base from V and 6 bases from J, with 8 bases in between. The CDR3: CASSLPQAEQYF. The CDR3 DNA reads as TGTGCCAGCAGCTTGCCCCAGGCCGAGCAGTACTTC.

The chain employs TRBV18 and TRBJ1-1; 7 bases map to TRBD1. There are 13 residues in the CDR3. Germline V lookup: CDR1 KGHSH, CDR2 LQKENI. V gave up 6 bases and J gave up 6 bases; unmatched junction bases: 7. The CDR3 protein is CASSPTGIAEAFF. CDR3 bases: TGTGCCAGCTCGCCGACAGGGATCGCTGAAGCTTTCTTT. Using reference TRBV18 and TRBJ1-1 for the parts outside the CDR3, the full variable domain is NAGVMQNPRHLVRRRGQEARLRCSPMKGHSHVYWYRQLPEEGLKFMVYLQKENIIDESGMPKERFSAEFPKEGPSILRIQQVVRGDSAAYFCASSPTGIAEAFFGQGTRLTVV.

CDR3 protein: CASSHSRASNQPQHF. CDR3 bases: TGTGCCAGCAGCCACAGTAGGGCTAGCAATCAGCCCCAGCATTTT. The V call is TRBV2, the J call TRBJ1-5, with D hard to call. The CDR3 contains 15 residues. Germline CDR1 and CDR2: SNHLY and FYNNEI. The V gene lost 6 bases and the J gene lost 0 bases, with 12 bases spanning the gap.

This chain joins TRBV3-1 (or the pseudogene TRBV3-2) and TRBJ1-1; D is undetermined. The CDR3 totals 15 residues. The V gene's germline CDR1 is LGHDT and CDR2 YNNKEL (reference sequence). Trimming shortened V by 4 bases and J by 1 base, and 13 bases separated the two germline ends. The CDR3 region has the DNA TGTGCCAGCAGCCTTTTCGGTGTTGAGAACACTGAAGCTTTCTTT. This translates into CASSLFGVENTEAFF.

This chain joins TRBV5-6 and TRBJ2-7; D unclear. This CDR3 region has 13 residues. Germline V gene data show CDR1 as SGHDT and CDR2 as YYEEEE. Trimming pared 6 bases from V and 1 base from J, leaving 11 bases between. The CDR3 coding sequence is TGTGCCAGCACATGGGCCTCATCCTACGAGCAGTACTTC. Its translation is CASTWASSYEQYF.